The T cell receptor (beta chain) described here comes from a study of blood T cells in healthy people across ages (dated by TCRdb to between 2015 and 2017). A note on the overall study: In model experiments, template switching captured roughly one uniquely barcoded TCR beta cDNA molecule for every two T cells. Two additional independent replicas of 1 million unique cDNA reads from the same blood draw were analyzed for two donors (one aged 18 to 30 and one aged 80 or older). To track age-related changes in TCR beta repertoire diversity, the study relied on deep sequencing normalized with unique cDNA molecular identifiers. Four age groups were formed from the donors: young (average roughly 16 years), middle-aged (approximately 41), aged (more than 55) and long-lived (about 80). Donors of different ages were randomly distributed across sequencing lanes to avoid experimental bias.

Overall study outcomes, separate from this receptor: Because donor CMV infection status was unknown, age-related changes in expanded clonotypes were potentially confounded. As age increased, observed TCR beta diversity per million T cells dropped in a roughly linear way, and a significant reduction was already evident by age about 40. Estimates of total diversity based on one million sequenced T cells were regarded as lower bounds and as underestimates. Conclusive comparison of naive and antigen-experienced compartments was prevented by the profiling of bulk unsorted PBMCs. Compared with the aged group, the long-lived group had more naive CD4+ T cells, fewer expanded clones and increased TCR diversity, a pattern suggesting age selection. The percentage of naive T cells measured by flow cytometry correlated strongly with observed TCR beta diversity.

The CDR3 numbers 11 residues from cysteine through phenylalanine. The only DNA kept is the CDR3, 33 bases in frame from the first base. Relative to germline, V is 11 bases shorter and J is 0 bases shorter, with 7 bases between their ends. CDR1 and CDR2 are drawn from the germline V gene: MNHNS, SASEGT. Systemically healthy Caucasian individuals from Russia, some 40 in total and aged roughly 6 to 100 years, were included as donors. Each donor gave around 9.8 milliliters of peripheral blood, collected into EDTA-treated Vacutainer tubes. Ficoll-Paque density-gradient centrifugation was used to isolate PBMCs, with at least 6.5 million per sample. Trizol reagent was used to extract total RNA from PBMCs, with at least 6 micrograms per sample. For every donor, an aliquot of PBMCs went through flow cytometry to measure the percentages of naive CD45RAhigh/CD27high T cells. Libraries came from 5' RACE. Sequencing instrument: Illumina HiSeq 2500. A second PCR of about 6 to 11 cycles was performed with a sample-barcoded 5' primer and a J-beta primer mix. A template-switch 5' adaptor carrying 12 random nucleotides introduced a unique molecular identifier onto each TCR beta cDNA molecule. Each sample yielded at least 2.5 million CDR3-containing paired-end reads. First-strand cDNA was synthesized from all RNA with the Mint cDNA synthesis kit, primed by a TRBC-specific oligonucleotide. All cDNA was treated with uracil-DNA glycosylase and then went through a first 18-cycle PCR with the universal primers M1SS and BC2_uni_R. The paper's data handling went like this. For normalization, 1 million high-quality reads were randomly selected from each sample, with every read carrying a distinct molecular identifier. Instead of being binned into consensus sequences, reads with shared molecular identifiers were discarded. MiTCR, with a Q25 quality threshold and the strictest error-elimination algorithm, was used for CDR3 identification, clonotype clustering and error correction. A nonparametric unseen species model using Euler transformation provided a lower-bound estimate of total TCR beta diversity. TCRdb reprocessed the public reads (quality trimming at Q25 with fastp, clone calling with MiXCR) and kept in-frame beta chains. Rows with one shared CDR3 protein collapse into an entry with the most common genes and DNA. TCRdb, rather than the study authors, made the V and J calls. Counted in this sample were roughly 700,000 distinct CDR3 sequences; 45% to 50% of them appeared once. The top ten constitute about a third of the sample.

Worth noting for this clonotype: No antigen is known for it. Nothing much larger sits one base from this clone, and base qualities are not available.

The sample was blood. This receptor was identified in a woman aged 60-70 years in good health. This chain joins TRBV6-1 to TRBJ1-1, with the D gene uncertain. The CDR3: CAGTMNTEAFF. DNA sequence: TGTGCCGGTACCATGAACACTGAAGCTTTCTTT.